The source of this TCR beta chain is a study of T-cell memory formation after mild COVID-19. Via MiXCR, TCRdb re-called the 5' RACE reads, giving one row per CDR3 protein. The table lists 450,000 or so distinct CDR3 sequences, about 19% of them singletons. In its sample, this clonotype was seen a few times. This CDR3 is 13 amino acids long. With 0 bases removed from V and 0 bases from J, the gap between germline ends came to 2 bases. CDR1 and CDR2 (germline): MNHNY, SVGAGI (reference sequence). The sample was PBMCs or a T cell subset sorted from them (not recorded which). V and J are TRBV6-6 and TRBJ1-1; D remains unclear. The receptor comes from an adult woman who had mild COVID-19 (a few samples of this study predate the infection). Cell type and time point are not known. CDR3 sequence reads: CASSYSVNTEAFF. The CDR3 bases are TGTGCCAGCAGTTACTCAGTGAACACTGAAGCTTTCTTT.